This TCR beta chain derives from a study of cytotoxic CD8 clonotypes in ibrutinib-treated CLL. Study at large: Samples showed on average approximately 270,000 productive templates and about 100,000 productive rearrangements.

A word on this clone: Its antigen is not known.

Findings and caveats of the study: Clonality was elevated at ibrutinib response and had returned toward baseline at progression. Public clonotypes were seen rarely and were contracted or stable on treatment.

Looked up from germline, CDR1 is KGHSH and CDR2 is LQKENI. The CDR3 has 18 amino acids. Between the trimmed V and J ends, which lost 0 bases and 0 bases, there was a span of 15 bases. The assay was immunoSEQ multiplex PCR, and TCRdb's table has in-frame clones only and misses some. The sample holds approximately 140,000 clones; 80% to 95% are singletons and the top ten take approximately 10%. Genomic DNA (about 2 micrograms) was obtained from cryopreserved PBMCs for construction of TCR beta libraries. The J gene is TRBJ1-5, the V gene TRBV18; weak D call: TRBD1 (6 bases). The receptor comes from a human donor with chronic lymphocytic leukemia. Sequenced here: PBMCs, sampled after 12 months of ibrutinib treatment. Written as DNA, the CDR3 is TGTGCCAGCTCACCACCGTCCGGTGGCAGGGGTAGCAATCAGCCCCAGCATTTT. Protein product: CASSPPSGGRGSNQPQHF.